The 25 T cell receptor beta chains reported below all come from one sample, sequenced in a study of response to subunit inactivated influenza vaccine. TCRdb reanalysed the RT-PCR reads using MiXCR and keeps one entry per CDR3 protein. The sample has more than 450,000 distinct CDR3 sequences, about 11% seen once; the top ten hold roughly 10%. Sequenced here: PBMCs from blood, sampled on the day of vaccination. The receptors here all came from a man aged 45-60 years who received an inactivated influenza vaccine.

This clonotype was seen a few times. This chain connects TRBV11-2 to TRBJ1-1; D is possibly TRBD1 (5 bases). The CDR3 is made up of 14 amino acids. The V end was cut by 2 bases, the J end by 5 bases, with 12 bases between. Germline CDR1 SGHAT, CDR2 FQNNGV. The CDR3: CASSLSGVGTEAFF. CDR3 sequence (DNA): TGTGCCAGCAGCTTATCGGGGGTGGGGACTGAAGCTTTCTTT.

This clonotype was picked up a small number of times. The V and J genes are TRBV6-2 or TRBV6-3 and TRBJ2-1; TRBD1 agrees at 7 bases. Losses at the gene ends were 2 bases for V and 2 bases for J; bases not matched to a gene: 9. From germline, CDR1 is MNHEY and CDR2 SVGEGT. This CDR3 contains 17 residues. The CDR3 nucleotides read TGTGCCAGCAGTTACAACAGGGGCTGGATGGCCTACAATGAGCAGTTCTTC. This translates into CASSYNRGWMAYNEQFF.

The V gene is TRBV24-1, the J gene TRBJ2-7; the match to TRBD1 covers 8 bases. J lost 4 bases, V lost 2 bases, and 9 bases had no gene match. This CDR3 contains 16 residues. Per germline, CDR1 KGHDR and CDR2 SFDVKD. The CDR3 spells CATSDSVQGAQYEQYF. The DNA of the CDR3 is TGTGCCACCAGTGATTCAGTGCAGGGGGCGCAATACGAGCAGTACTTC.

The chain combines TRBV12-3 or TRBV12-4 with TRBJ2-7; D remains unclear. V lost 6 bases and J lost 8, with 11 bases in between. The CDR3 contains 11 residues. CDR3 bases: TGTGCCAGCAGCCTGGGTAGTAAGCAGTACTTC. This translates into CASSLGSKQYF.

In this sample, this clonotype turned up a few times. V is TRBV20-1 and J is TRBJ2-1; TRBD2 agrees at 8 bases. The CDR3 extends over 18 amino acids. V lost 4 bases and J lost 0; bases outside the gene matches: 14. Germline CDR1 and CDR2: DFQATT and SNEGSKA (reference sequence). The CDR3 region is CSATPRGLLADSYNEQFF. CDR3 nucleotides: TGCAGTGCTACACCTCGGGGACTACTAGCGGACTCCTACAATGAGCAGTTCTTC.

This clonotype turned up a few times. The genes are TRBV20-1 and TRBJ1-1, with 8 bases lining up with TRBD1. Trimming removed 4 bases from V and 0 bases from J; junction bases left unmatched: 4. This CDR3 spans 14 amino acids. Germline lookup yields CDR1 DFQATT and CDR2 SNEGSKA (reference sequence). The CDR3 coding sequence is TGCAGTGCTAACTCGGGACAGGTGAACACTGAAGCTTTCTTT. Its translation: CSANSGQVNTEAFF.

This clonotype was detected many times. The chain employs TRBV7-6 and TRBJ2-7; D may correspond to TRBD1 or TRBD2 (5 bases each). This CDR3 comprises 13 residues. Germline V CDR1 and CDR2: SGHVS, FNYEAQ. The V end was cut by 4 bases, the J end by 5 bases, with 12 bases between. The CDR3 protein is CASSSGTEDEQYF. The CDR3 nucleotides are TGTGCCAGCAGCTCTGGGACGGAAGACGAGCAGTACTTC.

CDR3 sequence: CASSLTGNTQYF. The CDR3, as DNA: TGTGCCAGCAGCCTTACAGGGAATACGCAGTATTTT. The chain employs TRBV3-1 and TRBJ2-3; D is possibly TRBD1 (6 bases). Germline V gene lookup returns CDR1 LGHDT and CDR2 YNNKEL (reference sequence). V shed 4 bases and J shed 7 bases, with 9 bases lying between them. The CDR3 contains 12 residues.

The sample holds many counts of this clonotype. The gene calls are TRBV7-3 and TRBJ2-1; D gene unclear. This CDR3 is built from 13 residues. Germline lookup yields CDR1 SGHTA and CDR2 FQGTGA. V lost 1 base and J 5 bases, leaving 6 bases between the germline ends. CDR3 amino acids: CASSLSSDNEQFF. DNA of the CDR3: TGTGCCAGCAGCTTAAGTTCGGACAATGAGCAGTTCTTC.

The chain has TRBV7-8 and TRBJ2-1; D possibly corresponds to TRBD1 (5 bases). Germline CDR1 is SGHVS and CDR2 is FQNEAQ. CDR3 length: 13 residues. V lost 5 bases and J lost 4, with 9 bases in between. CDR3 nucleotides: TGTGCCAGCAGCAAACAGGCTTACAATGAGCAGTTCTTC. It yields the protein CASSKQAYNEQFF.

This clonotype was counted only a few times. The CDR3 is CASREFGSGANVLTF. CDR3 nucleotide sequence: TGCGCCAGCAGGGAATTTGGTTCTGGGGCCAACGTCCTGACTTTC. The genes are TRBV5-1 and TRBJ2-6; D is undetermined. In germline, CDR1 is SGHRS, CDR2 YFSETQ. CDR3 size: 15 residues. Trimming removed 5 bases at V and 1 base at J, with 10 bases between.

This clonotype was seen a few times. The chain joins TRBV7-2 to TRBJ2-3; 10 bases agree with TRBD2. The CDR3 contains 16 residues. V lost 6 bases to trimming and J lost 1 base; unmatched junction nucleotides: 7. The germline V gene encodes CDR1 SGHTA and CDR2 FQGNSA. The CDR3 region has the DNA TGTGCCAGCAGTTTCTCCCTAGCGGGAGGCACAGATACGCAGTATTTT. This codes for CASSFSLAGGTDTQYF.

This clonotype was seen more than once but under ten times. V gene TRBV30 combines with J gene TRBJ2-2, with a possible D match to TRBD2 (6 bases). CDR3 length equals 15 residues. The germline CDR1 and CDR2 sequences are GTSNPN and SVGIG (reference sequence). This CDR3 reads CAFWPGTANTGELFF. CDR3 DNA sequence: TGTGCTTTCTGGCCGGGGACTGCGAACACCGGGGAGCTGTTTTTT.

This clonotype was seen a few times. J is TRBJ2-7 and V is TRBV7-9; TRBD2 matches 10 bases. The CDR3 loop spans 16 amino acids. V dropped 0 bases and J dropped 2; count of bases not matched to a gene: 4. CDR1 and CDR2 (germline): SEHNR, FQNEAQ (reference sequence). The CDR3 DNA reads as TGTGCCAGCAGCTTAGCCGGGACTAGCGCGCCCTACGAGCAGTACTTC. Its protein is CASSLAGTSAPYEQYF.

This clonotype was seen only a few times. This chain uses TRBV7-9 with TRBJ1-2; D may be TRBD1 (6 bases). The CDR3 spans 14 residues. Trimming took 10 bases from V and 3 from J, leaving 18 bases between them. Germline values: CDR1 SEHNR, CDR2 FQNEAQ (reference sequence). The CDR3 DNA reads as TGTGCCACTACGGGGACACAAGAGGACTATGGCTACACCTTC. As protein: CATTGTQEDYGYTF. Full variable domain (rest looked up from reference TRBV7-9 and TRBJ1-2): DTGVSQNPRHKITKRGQNVTFRCDPISEHNRLYWYRQTLGQGPEFLTYFQNEAQLEKSRLLSDRFSAERPKGSFSTLEIQRTEQGDSAMYLCATTGTQEDYGYTFGSGTRLTVV.

The chain couples TRBV24-1 to TRBJ2-1; D unresolved. The CDR3 contains 12 residues. Trimming pared 5 bases from V and 5 bases from J, leaving 6 bases between. Germline loops: CDR1 KGHDR, CDR2 SFDVKD. Written as DNA, the CDR3 is TGTGCCACCAGTGCAAATCACAATGAGCAGTTCTTC. Protein product: CATSANHNEQFF.

This clonotype showed up just a few times. The chain employs TRBV28 and TRBJ2-7, with 7 positions matching TRBD1. V shed 6 bases, J shed 6 bases, and the junction held 5 bases outside the gene matches. Germline CDR1 and CDR2: MDHEN and SYDVKM. There are 12 residues in the CDR3. Here the CDR3 reads CASSRQGFEQYF. CDR3 bases: TGTGCCAGCAGCCGACAGGGATTCGAGCAGTACTTC.

This clonotype was observed a few times. This rearrangement joins TRBV5-1 to TRBJ2-3, with TRBD2 as a possible D gene (6 bases). CDR3 length equals 15 residues. Trimming left V 0 bases short and J 8 bases short, with 16 bases between. Germline V gene sequence: CDR1 SGHRS, CDR2 YFSETQ. CDR3 in DNA: TGCGCCAGCAGCTTGGAGGCGCGGGGACCCGTTACGCAGTATTTT. Translation gives CASSLEARGPVTQYF. Drawing the rest from reference TRBV5-1 and TRBJ2-3, the complete variable domain is KAGVTQTPRYLIKTRGQQVTLSCSPISGHRSVSWYQQTPGQGLQFLFEYFSETQRNKGNFPGRFSGRQFSNSRSEMNVSTLELGDSALYLCASSLEARGPVTQYFGPGTRLTVL.

This chain uses TRBV7-2 with TRBJ2-3; TRBD1 is a possible D gene (6 bases). The CDR3 sequence is 14 residues long. V lost 4 bases, J lost 5 bases, and 13 bases lay in between. The germline CDR1 and CDR2 sequences are SGHTA and FQGNSA. CDR3 residues: CASSWWGRKDTQYF. The CDR3 DNA reads TGTGCCAGCAGCTGGTGGGGGCGGAAAGATACGCAGTATTTT. Using reference TRBV7-2 and TRBJ2-3 for the parts outside the CDR3, the full variable domain is GAGVSQSPSNKVTEKGKDVELRCDPISGHTALYWYRQSLGQGLEFLIYFQGNSAPDKSGLPSDRFSAERTGGSVSTLTIQRTQQEDSAVYLCASSWWGRKDTQYFGPGTRLTVL.

This clonotype appeared many times. The chain uses TRBV4-3 and TRBJ2-1; D possibly matches TRBD1 or TRBD2 (6 bases each). V was trimmed by 3 bases and J by 4 bases, leaving 10 bases between them. The CDR3 covers 14 residues. In germline, CDR1 is LGHNA, CDR2 YSLEER. CDR3 in amino acids: CASSQRDMYNEQFF. The CDR3 DNA is TGCGCCAGCAGCCAGCGGGACATGTACAATGAGCAGTTCTTC.

This clonotype was recorded a few times. The J gene is TRBJ2-7, the V gene TRBV5-1, with 12 nucleotides matching TRBD2. The CDR3 sequence is 19 residues long. Germline V gives CDR1 SGHRS, CDR2 YFSETQ. With 5 bases clipped from V and 2 bases from J, the junction kept 17 bases outside the gene matches. In DNA form, the CDR3 reads TGCGCCAGCAGTAAGTTGGCGCCTAGCGGGAGGGCCGGGGCCTACGAGCAGTACTTC. Translating it yields CASSKLAPSGRAGAYEQYF.

The rearrangement links TRBV6-1 to TRBJ1-5, with 7 nucleotides matching TRBD1. Germline CDR1 and CDR2: MNHNS and SASEGT. V lost 6 bases, J lost 4 bases, and 6 bases stayed unmatched. CDR3 length: 14 amino acids. Here the CDR3 reads CASRPTGVNQPQHF. DNA of the CDR3: TGTGCCAGCAGGCCCACAGGGGTTAATCAGCCCCAGCATTTT.

This CDR3 is CAISDERRGDTQYF. The CDR3 coding sequence is TGTGCCATCAGTGATGAGCGGAGGGGGGATACGCAGTATTTT. V is TRBV10-3 and J is TRBJ2-3; D tentatively fits TRBD1 or TRBD2 (6 bases each). Trimming removed 3 bases from V and 6 bases from J, with 13 bases in between. This CDR3 comprises 14 residues. Germline CDR1 and CDR2: ENHRY and SYGVKD.

The chain employs TRBV18 and TRBJ1-5; TRBD1 agrees at 7 bases. This CDR3 has 15 amino acids. Germline V gene data show CDR1 as KGHSH and CDR2 as LQKENI. Germline trimming cut 4 bases from V and 3 bases from J; bases unmatched to any gene: 6. The CDR3 coding sequence is TGTGCCAGCTCACAACTTGGACAGGCCAATCAGCCCCAGCATTTT. Translating it yields CASSQLGQANQPQHF.

This clonotype was seen only a few times. V gene TRBV20-1 combines with J gene TRBJ2-7; TRBD1 aligns across 7 bases. The CDR3 has 17 residues. From germline, CDR1 is DFQATT and CDR2 SNEGSKA (reference sequence). V was clipped by 3 bases and J by 7 bases; unmatched bases: 21. CDR3 sequence (DNA): TGCAGTGCTAGGGGCCCTGGAGTTGGACAGGTCGTTGGGGAGCAGTACTTC. Encoded protein: CSARGPGVGQVVGEQYF.